The clone carrying this T cell receptor (beta chain) has a count of ten or more. The antigen is not known. Using unique molecular identifiers, the investigators prepared the TCRbeta library. TCRdb processed the PCR reads anew with MiXCR; each CDR3 protein has one entry. The sample records 500,000 to 650,000 distinct CDR3 sequences, over 10% being singletons. These data belong to a study of T-cell reconstitution after alpha-beta-depleted transplantation in children. Study-wide results and caveats: A year post-transplant, T-cell counts and diversity derived mostly from newly produced T cells. Where alpha-beta T cells came from about two months after transplant was reportedly several hundred expanded graft clones. There were some patients whose high TCRbeta diversity at day 60 came from surviving recipient T cells and thymic progenitors.

The CDR3 loop spans 14 amino acids. CDR1 is DFQATT, CDR2 SNEGSKA, per germline (reference sequence). V was cut by 1 base and J by 5 bases, with 12 bases left in between. The gene calls are TRBV20-1 and TRBJ1-3; D gene ambiguous. Sequencing used PBMCs, mostly from graft donor cells, obtained 360 days after TCRalphabeta/CD19-depleted stem cell transplant. The source is a male patient between 10 and 17 years old who had a stem cell transplant for acute myeloid leukemia, so the T cells may come from the graft donor. The DNA for the CDR3 is TGCAGTGCTAGAGCGGCGGGATGGAGAAACACCATATATTTT. As protein: CSARAAGWRNTIYF.